Each of the 9 T cell receptor beta chains below was sequenced from the same sample in a study of cytomegalovirus exposure and HLA in healthy donors. Produced via immunoSEQ multiplex PCR; TCRdb's table is partial and in-frame only. The table lists about 130,000 clones, 75% to 90% of them singletons. Sequenced: PBMCs. These receptors were collected from a woman under 30 in good health and CMV-seropositive.

Here the CDR3 reads CASSLGTEETQYF. CDR3 in DNA: TGTGCCAGCAGCCTCGGGACAGAAGAGACCCAGTACTTC. V gene TRBV7-7 combines with J gene TRBJ2-5, with 7 bases aligning to TRBD1. Losses at the gene ends were 5 bases for V and 3 bases for J; bases not matched to a gene: 3. This CDR3 comprises 13 residues. Germline V gene lookup returns CDR1 SSHAT and CDR2 FNYEAQ (reference sequence).

This clone was seen only a few times. This chain joins TRBV4-2 and TRBJ2-7; 10 bases match TRBD1. V gave up 4 bases and J gave up 3 bases; unmatched junction bases: 6. Germline-derived CDR1 and CDR2 are LGHNA and YNFKEQ. This CDR3 contains 15 residues. The DNA for the CDR3 is TGTGCCAGCAGCCTTCAAGGACAGGGGGACTACGAGCAGTACTTC. Protein product: CASSLQGQGDYEQYF.

The chain carries TRBV4-1 and TRBJ1-5, with D perhaps matching TRBD1 (5 bases). V gave up 0 bases and J gave up 7 bases, with 16 bases separating them. CDR3 length: 16 residues. The germline CDR1 and CDR2 sequences are MGHRA and YSYEKL. CDR3 protein: CASSQEFGRAGQPQHF. DNA of the CDR3: TGCGCCAGCAGCCAAGAATTTGGCAGGGCCGGACAGCCCCAGCATTTT.

This rearrangement joins TRBV27 to TRBJ2-5; D might be TRBD1 (6 bases). The CDR3 spans 13 residues. CDR1 is MNHEY and CDR2 is SMNVEV in the germline V gene (reference sequence). Trimming took off 4 bases at V and 5 bases at J, with 11 bases between the two ends. In DNA form, the CDR3 reads TGTGCCAGCAGTTCACAGGGAGTCGAGACCCAGTACTTC. Amino acids: CASSSQGVETQYF.

The chain links TRBV9 to TRBJ2-1; 7 positions agree with TRBD1. Germline V gives CDR1 SGDLS, CDR2 YYNGEE. The V and J ends lost 0 bases and 4 bases, in that order; junction bases with no gene match: 4. The CDR3 has 15 amino acids. The CDR3 is CASSVEGTEYNEQFF. CDR3 in DNA: TGTGCCAGCAGCGTAGAGGGGACAGAGTACAATGAGCAGTTCTTC.

V gene TRBV20-1 combines with J gene TRBJ2-1; 8 nucleotides agree with TRBD2. Trimming removed 7 bases from V and 9 bases from J; junction bases left unmatched: 5. There are 11 residues in the CDR3. CDR1 and CDR2 from the germline V gene are DFQATT and SNEGSKA (reference sequence). The CDR3 DNA follows: TGCAGTGGATACGGGGGGGTTGAGCAGTTCTTC. This codes for CSGYGGVEQFF.

This clone was detected once. The rearrangement links TRBV6-5 to TRBJ1-2, with D perhaps matching TRBD1 (6 bases). Trimming pared 5 bases from V and 4 bases from J, leaving 14 bases between. The CDR3 loop spans 14 amino acids. CDR1 is MNHEY, CDR2 SVGAGI, per germline. The CDR3 region has the DNA TGTGCCAGCAGTCCCCCCGGACAGATCTATGGCTACACCTTC. Its translation is CASSPPGQIYGYTF.

This chain connects TRBV5-1 to TRBJ1-3, with 7 positions matching TRBD1. Per the germline V gene, CDR1 is SGHRS and CDR2 is YFSETQ. CDR3 length equals 16 residues. J gave up 0 bases and V 3 bases, and 6 bases lay outside the gene matches. The CDR3 DNA reads as TGCGCCAGCAGCTCCGGACAGGCCGTCTCTGGAAACACCATATATTTT. Amino acids: CASSSGQAVSGNTIYF.

The chain links TRBV13 to TRBJ2-7; 12 nucleotides align to TRBD2. CDR3 size: 16 residues. Losses at the gene ends were 5 bases for V and 2 bases for J; bases not matched to a gene: 7. Germline CDR1 and CDR2: PRHDT and FYEKMQ (reference sequence). The CDR3 sequence is CASSASSGGDTYEQYF. DNA for the CDR3: TGTGCCAGCAGCGCATCTAGCGGGGGGGATACCTACGAGCAGTACTTC.